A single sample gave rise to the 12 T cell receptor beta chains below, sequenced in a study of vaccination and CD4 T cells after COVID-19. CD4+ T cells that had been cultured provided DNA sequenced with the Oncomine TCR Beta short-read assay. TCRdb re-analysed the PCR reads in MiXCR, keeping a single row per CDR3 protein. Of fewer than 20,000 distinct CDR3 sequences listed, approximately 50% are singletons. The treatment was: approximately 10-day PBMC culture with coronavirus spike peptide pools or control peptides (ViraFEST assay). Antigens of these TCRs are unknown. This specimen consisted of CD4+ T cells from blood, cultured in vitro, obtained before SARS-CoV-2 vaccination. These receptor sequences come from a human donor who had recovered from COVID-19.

The CDR3 region has the DNA TGTGCCAGCAGGCCATTGGGGGGCGACTACAATGAGCAGTTCTTC. It yields the protein CASRPLGGDYNEQFF. V is TRBV6-1 and J is TRBJ2-1; either TRBD1 or TRBD2 may supply D (6 bases each). The germline V gene encodes CDR1 MNHNS and CDR2 SASEGT. CDR3 length: 15 residues. V lost 6 bases to trimming and J lost 3 bases, with 15 bases between them.

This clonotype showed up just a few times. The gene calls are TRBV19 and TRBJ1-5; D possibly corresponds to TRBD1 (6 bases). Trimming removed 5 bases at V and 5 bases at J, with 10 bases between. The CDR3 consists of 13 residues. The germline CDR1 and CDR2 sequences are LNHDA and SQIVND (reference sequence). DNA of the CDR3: TGTGCCAGTAGTCCAACAGGGTATCAGCCCCAGCATTTT. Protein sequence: CASSPTGYQPQHF.

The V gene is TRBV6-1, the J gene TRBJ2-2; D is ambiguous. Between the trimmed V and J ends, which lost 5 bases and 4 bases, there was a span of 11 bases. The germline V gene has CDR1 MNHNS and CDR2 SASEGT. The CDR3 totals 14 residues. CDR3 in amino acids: CASSNYLSTGELFF. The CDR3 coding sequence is TGTGCCAGCAGTAATTATCTGAGCACCGGGGAGCTGTTTTTT.

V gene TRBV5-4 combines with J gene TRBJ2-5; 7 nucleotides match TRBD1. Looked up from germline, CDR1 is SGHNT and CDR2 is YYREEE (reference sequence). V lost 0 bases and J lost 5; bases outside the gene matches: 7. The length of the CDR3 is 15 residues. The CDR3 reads CASSLAPGGDETQYF. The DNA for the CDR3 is TGTGCCAGCAGCTTGGCCCCAGGGGGAGACGAGACCCAGTACTTC.

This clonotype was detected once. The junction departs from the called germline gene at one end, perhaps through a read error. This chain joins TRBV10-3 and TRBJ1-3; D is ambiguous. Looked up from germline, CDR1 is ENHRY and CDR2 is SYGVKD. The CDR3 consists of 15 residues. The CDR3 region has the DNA TGTGCCAGCAGTTACTCGCGGGTGTCTGGAAACACCATATATTTT. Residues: CASSYSRVSGNTIYF.

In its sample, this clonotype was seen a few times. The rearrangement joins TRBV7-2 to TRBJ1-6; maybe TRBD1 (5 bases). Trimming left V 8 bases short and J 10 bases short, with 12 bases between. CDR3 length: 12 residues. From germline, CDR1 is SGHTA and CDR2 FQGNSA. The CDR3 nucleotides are TGTGCCAGCGGCAGGGAAGACTCACCCCTCCACTTT. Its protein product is CASGREDSPLHF.

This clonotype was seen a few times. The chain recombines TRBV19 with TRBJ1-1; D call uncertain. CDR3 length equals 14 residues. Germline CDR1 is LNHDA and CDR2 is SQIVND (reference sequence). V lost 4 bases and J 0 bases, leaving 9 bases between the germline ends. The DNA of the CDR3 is TGTGCCAGTAGTAGTCGGCTCTTGAACACTGAAGCTTTCTTT. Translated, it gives CASSSRLLNTEAFF.

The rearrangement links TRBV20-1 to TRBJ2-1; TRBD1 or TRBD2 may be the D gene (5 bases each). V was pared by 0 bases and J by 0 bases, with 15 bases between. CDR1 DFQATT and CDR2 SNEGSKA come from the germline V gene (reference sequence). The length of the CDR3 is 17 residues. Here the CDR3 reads CSARDTGRGASYNEQFF. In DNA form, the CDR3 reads TGCAGTGCTAGAGATACGGGGCGAGGGGCCTCCTACAATGAGCAGTTCTTC.

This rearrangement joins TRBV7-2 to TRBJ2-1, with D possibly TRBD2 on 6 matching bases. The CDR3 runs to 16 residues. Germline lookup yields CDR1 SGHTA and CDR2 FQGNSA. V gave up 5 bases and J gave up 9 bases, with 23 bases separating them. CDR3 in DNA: TGTGCCAGCAGCCGACCCCGGGACTCCCTTACACTTGAGCAGTTCTTC. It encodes CASSRPRDSLTLEQFF.

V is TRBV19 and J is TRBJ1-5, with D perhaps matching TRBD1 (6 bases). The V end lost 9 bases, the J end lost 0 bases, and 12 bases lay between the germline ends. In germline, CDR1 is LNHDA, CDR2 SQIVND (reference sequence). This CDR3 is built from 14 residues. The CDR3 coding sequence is TGTGCCAGCCGAGGACAGTATAGCAATCAGCCCCAGCATTTT. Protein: CASRGQYSNQPQHF. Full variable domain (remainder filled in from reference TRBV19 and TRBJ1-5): DGGITQSPKYLFRKEGQNVTLSCEQNLNHDAMYWYRQDPGQGLRLIYYSQIVNDFQKGDIAEGYSVSREKKESFPLTVTSAQKNPTAFYLCASRGQYSNQPQHFGDGTRLSIL.

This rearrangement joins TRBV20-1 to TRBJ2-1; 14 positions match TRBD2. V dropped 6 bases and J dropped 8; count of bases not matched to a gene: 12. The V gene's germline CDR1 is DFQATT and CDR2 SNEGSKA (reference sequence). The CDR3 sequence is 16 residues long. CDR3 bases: TGCAGTGCCGGACTAGCGGGAGGCGGGGATTTCTATGAGCAGTTCTTC. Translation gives CSAGLAGGGDFYEQFF.

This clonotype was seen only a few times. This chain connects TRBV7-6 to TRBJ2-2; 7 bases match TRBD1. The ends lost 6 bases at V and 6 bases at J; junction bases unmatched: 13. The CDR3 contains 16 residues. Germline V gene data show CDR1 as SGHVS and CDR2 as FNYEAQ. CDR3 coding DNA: TGTGCCAGCAGAACGATCTACCGGGACAGCCCCGGGGAGCTGTTTTTT. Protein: CASRTIYRDSPGELFF.